This T cell receptor (beta chain) is from a study of cytomegalovirus exposure and HLA in healthy donors. As for the study in general: The 90 to 150 validation repertoires used a platform that matched the one used for the 666 first-cohort repertoires, as a later analysis reported. Regarding the study as a whole: Specificity for CMV antigens was confirmed in vitro for a few of the CMV-associated chains. Listed as cytomegalovirus-associated were roughly 180 TCR beta chains.

Details on this clone: No antigen is known for it.

The germline V gene has CDR1 LNHNV and CDR2 YYDKDF (reference sequence). V was clipped by 6 bases and J by 6 bases, with 15 bases between them. This CDR3 is 14 amino acids long. Sequencing was performed with immunoSEQ multiplex PCR; in TCRdb, only in-frame clones are kept and a portion is missing. The sample has around 150,000 clones; around 88% are singletons. The chain employs TRBV15 and TRBJ2-1; a weak D match, TRBD1 (6 bases). The sample comprised PBMCs. The sequence derives from a woman younger than 35 in good health and CMV-seropositive. The CDR3 nucleotides read TGTGCCACCAGACCAGGGCAGGGGTTCAATGAGCAGTTCTTC. Protein product: CATRPGQGFNEQFF.